This TCR beta chain is from a study of glioma-infiltrating T cells. The study's findings and limits: Only very few CDR3 sequences appeared in both tissue and blood. Non-neoplastic patients had below-expected tissue-blood divergence, while all gliomas exceeded expectation.

Germline assignment: CDR1 MNHEY and CDR2 SMNVEV (reference sequence). The CDR3 extends over 14 amino acids. V gave up 5 bases and J gave up 1 base; unmatched junction bases: 4. Using RNA template, CDR3s of TCR alpha and beta were amplified with iRepertoire arm-PCR. Tissue mRNA or PBMC total RNA, roughly 95-400 ng, went into one-step reverse transcription and amplification. Using its own MiXCR run on the multiplex PCR reads, TCRdb lists one record per CDR3 protein. The sample holds 100,000 to 150,000 distinct CDR3 sequences; approximately 24% are singletons and the top ten take roughly a quarter. In its sample, this clonotype was seen many times. No antigen is known for it.

This clonotype was sampled from a human donor with low-grade glioma or glioblastoma, undergoing nonglioma brain surgery, or in good health (not recorded which). The sample comprised glioma tissue, nonneoplastic brain tissue, or PBMCs (not recorded which). This chain connects TRBV27 to TRBJ1-1; TRBD1 matches at 7 bases. CDR3 loop: CASSRQGGNTEAFF. The CDR3 coding sequence is TGTGCCAGCAGTCGACAGGGCGGGAACACTGAAGCTTTCTTT.